This T cell receptor beta chain was captured in a study of blood T cell repertoires in COVID-19. As for the study in general: The study drew acute and convalescent COVID-19 samples from the United States, Italy and Spain. The analysed material was cDNA or gDNA that came from T cells, B-cell-depleted T cells, or PBMCs.

The ends were cut back, 6 bases at V and 10 bases at J, with 19 bases in the middle. Germline lookup yields CDR1 LNHNV and CDR2 YYDKDF (reference sequence). The CDR3 has 15 amino acids. Sequencing was performed with immunoSEQ multiplex PCR; in TCRdb, only in-frame clones are kept and a portion is missing. This sample has roughly 400,000 clones; around 92% occur once, and the top ten carry 1.5% to 2%. The sample comprised PBMCs or T cells enriched from blood (not recorded which). The chain has TRBV15 and TRBJ1-6; no clear D. The origin of this receptor is a young woman who had recovered from COVID-19. CDR3 coding DNA: TGTGCCACCAGTGGATTCCGTTCTAGCGGGTCACCCCTCCACTTT. This codes for CATSGFRSSGSPLHF.